The text below deals with one TCR beta chain. No cognate antigen has been identified for it. No clone much larger than this one lies a single base away; base qualities are absent. The sample comes from a study of control samples from healthy donors and cancer patients (TCRdb year 2020). The library came from the immunoSEQ multiplex PCR assay. TCRdb re-hosts the immuneACCESS table, in-frame sequences only. Its copies lack some clones; in the studies checked, an unresolved V gene accounts for under half of them, and the cause for the rest is not known. This sample gives 260,000 or so clones in total; over 70% of them show up just once. More than 10% of the sample goes to the ten largest clones. Sequences were obtained from PBMCs. This TCR derives from an older woman with lung cancer.

Here is the DNA: TGTGCCAGTAGTATCGGCCCGGGTGCTGGCTACACCTTC. It translates as CASSIGPGAGYTF. This sequence uses TRBV19 and TRBJ1-2; no D gene is confidently identified. Taken from the germline V gene (reference sequence), the CDR1 and CDR2 loops are LNHDA and SQIVND. Trimming takes 3 bases from V and 7 bases from J, and the germline ends sit 12 bases apart. Its CDR3 holds 13 amino acids, cysteine through phenylalanine. Only CDR3 DNA is held: 39 bases, read in frame from base 1.